The T cell receptor (beta chain) under discussion was sequenced for a study of cytomegalovirus exposure and HLA in healthy donors (dated by TCRdb to about 2017). For context, the study as a whole: In an earlier analysis of 450 to 750 of the donors, around 300 Gb of sequence data and 95 million to 130 million unique TCR beta sequences from some 170 million T cells were reported. All discovery cohort repertoires had been generated using a single sequencing platform. Rather than using new phenotypic data, the later analysis identified candidate immune exposures from TCR beta sequences and from how often those sequences occurred across donors. The T cell repertoires of under 750 subjects were profiled by immunosequencing and related to cytomegalovirus serostatus. Across about 370 genotyped donors of the cohort, an average of approximately 240,000 unique TCR beta nucleotide sequences per donor were sequenced, and roughly a sixth of those sequences were non-productive. To predict cytomegalovirus infection status, the study combined high-throughput TCR immunosequencing, statistical association of individual TCRs with disease status, and machine learning. The aim of the study was to test whether cataloging public T cell receptors could identify signatures of past pathogen exposure. To study patterns of TCR occurrence, a later analysis re-analyzed previously published TCR beta repertoires from 666 donors and added high-resolution HLA genotyping. An earlier analysis of some 500 of the donors used high-throughput TCR beta sequencing to judge whether each TCR beta V gene segment behaved as functional or pseudogenic. In a later genetic analysis, genome-wide SNP genotypes for about 65% of the 666 donors were used, and that subset was treated as a discovery cohort. HLA typing covered class I and class II loci at four-digit resolution. Around 320 gigabases of sequencing data and approximately 80 million unique TCR sequences were included in an early release covering about 700 HLA-typed donors. The number of typed donors differed by locus: about 620-630 for A, B, C, DRB1 and DQB1; about 520 for DQA1; around 610 for DPA1; and roughly 450 for DPB1. Along with the approximately 600-subject first cohort, a separate validation cohort of over 90 different subjects was used. The genetic ancestry cluster associated with self-reported Caucasian donors included approximately 85% of the approximately 400 genotyped donors. Donor age, sex, ethnicity and CMV serostatus were compiled together with the repertoire data. Roughly 5 DR-DQ haplotypes were handled as single units for association and clustering because linkage in the cohort was strong.

Concerning this clone itself: There is no known antigen for this receptor.

The library came from the immunoSEQ multiplex PCR assay. For the multiplex PCR, a mixture combining 60 forward primers for TCR Vbeta segments and 13 reverse primers for TCR Jbeta segments was used. The CDR3 region of rearranged TCR beta genes was amplified from genomic DNA with a multiplex PCR assay. The amplified TCR beta libraries were sequenced on the Illumina HiSeq System as 87-base-pair reads. On the study's bioinformatics: A later analysis counted tens of millions of unique TCR beta chains across the 666 repertoires, and 10 million to 12 million of these chains were shared by at least two donors. Raw reads were error-corrected and collapsed into unique sequences with a nearest-neighbor algorithm that merged closely related sequences to remove PCR and sequencing errors. V, D and J gene segments were assigned by aligning CDR3 sequences to IMGT reference sequences. For a sequence to be retained, at least a six-nucleotide match to both a V gene segment and a J gene segment was required. Rearrangements were classified as productive when the CDR3 lacked stop codons and remained in frame with V and J, and all other rearrangements were classified as non-productive. Following IMGT convention, CDR3 was defined as the stretch from the second conserved V-encoded cysteine up to the conserved J-encoded phenylalanine. The earlier analysis of more than 450 of the donors excluded sequences that lacked an unambiguous match to a single V gene segment. An earlier analysis of 450 to 650 of the donors called V segments functional above 56.7% productive rearrangements and segregating when the between-donor standard deviation exceeded 5%. A statistical classification framework was built for diagnosing cytomegalovirus status from the catalog of TCR beta chain sequences. In a later analysis, TCR nucleotide sequences were compared against IMGT/GENE-DB human TR gene sequences so that V and J genes could be assigned. A later analysis assigned CDR3 sequences and most-parsimonious VDJ recombination scenarios with the TCRdist pipeline. In a later analysis, each TCR beta chain was defined by its CDR3 amino acid sequence together with its V-gene family, and reads lacking a unique V-gene family were excluded. In a later analysis, some 600 highly shared, low-generation-probability nucleotide sequences were removed to address suspected cross-contamination and a sequencing artifact. In a later analysis, a clonal expansion index for each public chain was calculated from normalized within-repertoire ranks of inferred template counts. In a later analysis, generation probabilities were computed using a VDJ recombination model fitted to out-of-frame rearrangements, and the results were checked against IGoR. In a later analysis, TCR-TCR, TCR-HLA and TCR-CMV co-occurrence was scored with hypergeometric tests, and a repertoire-size bias correction was applied to TCR pairs. False discovery rates were estimated in a later analysis by permuting HLA or CMV assignments 20 times. In a later analysis, co-occurring TCRs were grouped with DBSCAN, and TCRdist sequence similarity was added when clustering was performed within HLA-allele-positive subsets. Repertoires with fewer than 30,000 or more than 120,000 public chains were left out of co-occurrence clustering, as were four to six repertoires with anomalous nucleotide sharing. Held by TCRdb, this immuneACCESS table contains in-frame sequences only and omits some clones. Under half of the omission traces to an unresolved V gene where checked; the cause of the rest is unknown. That table supplies the V and J calls and clone size; D and trimming were determined from the DNA. Per the sample table, the count is 100,000 to 150,000 clones. The ten largest clones take up about 1.6% of the sample.

Trimming at the junction amounts to 5 bases on V and 6 bases on J, and the germline ends lie 11 bases apart. Including cysteine and valine, the CDR3 has 12 amino acids. Only the CDR3 region is kept as DNA, spanning 36 bases read in frame from base 1. CDR1 and CDR2 are read off the germline V gene as SGHTA and FQGNSA. The cohort was made up of under 800 healthy bone marrow donors. Cohort members were all nominally healthy when sampled, although unrecorded immune exposures were likely present. The donor was CMV seronegative and was included in the group of several hundred seronegative cohort members. Each donor provided a peripheral blood sample, and peripheral blood mononuclear cells were used for TCR beta sequencing. Genomic DNA extraction from the blood cell samples was performed with the Qiagen DNeasy Blood Extraction Kit. Results and caveats for the whole study, not just this receptor: When HLA alleles, especially DR and DQ, strongly co-occurred, TCR associations were difficult to assign to individual alleles. Most TCR sequences were seen in very few donors, while some public TCRs were found in many individuals. Compared with equally common non-associated chains, HLA-associated TCR beta chains in a later analysis were more clonally expanded and had lower generation probabilities. Because HLA typing was missing for some donors at each locus, association tests included only the typed subset. In this cohort, only TCR beta chains were sequenced, and detectable features were limited by the absence of alpha or paired-chain data. According to a later genetic analysis, donors in an Asian-associated ancestry cluster had fewer N-insertions in productive TCRs than the approximately 700-donor mean. The classifier was reported to diagnose cytomegalovirus status with high specificity and sensitivity in both the original and validation cohorts. The 87-base-pair reads could not distinguish some IMGT-functional V segments, including TRBV6-2 and TRBV6-3, so those segments were excluded. For the cohort, immune exposure information was limited to CMV serostatus. A cluster of highly shared sequence variants was judged likely to represent a technical artifact of the sequencing pipeline. The earlier analysis of 450 to 700 of the donors excluded around 17 rarely observed V segments, including chromosome 9 orphons, because counts were too low. Several of the top co-occurrence clusters appeared to be linked to parvovirus B19, influenza, CMV and Epstein-Barr virus, according to a later analysis. In vitro tests confirmed that a few of the cytomegalovirus-associated TCR beta chains recognize cytomegalovirus antigens. An association between a missense DCLRE1C variant and V-gene and J-gene trimming of TCR beta chains was found in a later genetic analysis and replicated in an independent cohort. A further reported finding was that TCR beta sequences accurately predicted the HLA-A and HLA-B alleles for most subjects in the first cohort. An earlier analysis of several hundred of the donors showed that most TCR beta V segments appeared in productive rearrangements either about 90% or about 30% of the time, which broadly matched IMGT annotations. In the study, 164 TCR beta chains were listed as associated with cytomegalovirus. Presence/absence analyses assumed roughly uniform sequencing depth across donors, an assumption that may not hold. In a later analysis, 16,951 TCR beta sequences were associated with specific HLA alleles at a false discovery rate of 0.05. Linkage disequilibrium might explain the correlated functional status among segregating V segments, but an unknown experimental factor could not be ruled out. It was suggested by the authors that the approach could potentially be generalized to other disease states and immunological phenotypes. A later analysis found that TCR association rates varied across HLA loci, with DRB1 alleles showing the most associated TCRs and HLA-C alleles the fewest. A later analysis found that most CMV-associated TCR beta chains appeared HLA-restricted, with HLA associations seemingly driven largely by CMV exposure.

Recombination joined TRBV7-2 with TRBJ2-7; a weak D assignment points to TRBD2 (5 bases agree). The sequencing sample was made of PBMCs. The TCR sequence derives from a woman in her thirties or forties in good health and CMV-seronegative. The CDR3 reads as follows: CASSPREGEQYV. The DNA is as follows: TGTGCCAGCAGCCCTCGTGAGGGCGAGCAGTACGTC.